The sequence of this T cell receptor (beta chain) was determined in a study of shared clonotypes between healthy human individuals. Adult Caucasians living in Nashville, Tennessee made up all of the donors. The study separated CD4+ cells into CD45RA+ naive and CD45RA-negative memory subsets. Comments on this clone: The same CDR3 can be traced to other DNA sequences in this sample.

Profiled with immunoSEQ multiplex PCR; TCRdb holds only in-frame clones, not every one. The sample comprises more than 2,000,000 clones, around nine tenths of which are singletons, and around 0.14% rests with the top ten. This TCR came from a man aged 18 to 30 in good health. What was sequenced was naive CD4+ T cells sorted from blood. Regarding subset: CD45RA+ positively selected.

The CDR3 loop is CASSQASGRSSYNEQFF. DNA of the CDR3: TGCGCCAGCAGCCAAGCCAGCGGGAGGTCCTCCTACAATGAGCAGTTCTTC. The rearrangement uses TRBV4-3 and TRBJ2-1, with 9 bases identical to TRBD2. J lost 0 bases, V lost 1 base, and 4 bases had no gene match. Germline loops: CDR1 LGHNA, CDR2 YSLEER. This CDR3 is built from 17 residues.